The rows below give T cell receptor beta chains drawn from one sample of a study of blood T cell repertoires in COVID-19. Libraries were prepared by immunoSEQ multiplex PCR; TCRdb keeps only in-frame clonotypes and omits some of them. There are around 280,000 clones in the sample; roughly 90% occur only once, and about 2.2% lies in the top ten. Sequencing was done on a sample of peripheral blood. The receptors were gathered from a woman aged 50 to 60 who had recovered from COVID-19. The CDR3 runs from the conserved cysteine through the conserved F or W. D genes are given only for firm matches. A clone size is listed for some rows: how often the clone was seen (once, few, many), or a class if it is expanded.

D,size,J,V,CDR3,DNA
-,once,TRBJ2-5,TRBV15,CATSSPSSTGETQYF,TGTGCCACCAGCAGTCCCTCCTCAACTGGAGAGACCCAGTACTTC
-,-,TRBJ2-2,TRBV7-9,CASSPIESANTGELFF,TGTGCCAGCAGCCCAATAGAGTCCGCGAACACCGGGGAGCTGTTTTTT
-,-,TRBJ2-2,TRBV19,CASSPEVAVNTGELFF,TGTGCCAGTAGTCCCGAAGTAGCGGTGAACACCGGGGAGCTGTTTTTT
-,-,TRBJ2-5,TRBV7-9,CASSVPGTQYF,TGTGCCAGCAGCGTACCGGGGACCCAGTACTTC
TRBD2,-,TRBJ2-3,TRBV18,CASSPVAGAADTQYF,TGTGCCAGCTCACCAGTAGCGGGAGCGGCAGATACGCAGTATTTT
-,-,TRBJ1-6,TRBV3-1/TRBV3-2,CASSQSSYNSPLHF,TGTGCCAGCAGCCAGAGCTCCTATAATTCACCCCTCCACTTT
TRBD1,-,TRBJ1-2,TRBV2,CASGSRTGVTGYTF,TGTGCCAGCGGAAGCCGTACAGGGGTAACCGGCTACACCTTC
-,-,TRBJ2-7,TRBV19,CASSSRADEQYF,TGTGCCAGTAGTTCCAGGGCGGACGAGCAGTACTTC
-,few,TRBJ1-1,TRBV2,CARATGNPEAFF,TGTGCCAGGGCCACGGGGAATCCTGAAGCTTTCTTT
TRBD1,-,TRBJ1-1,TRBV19,CATDRTGADTEAFF,TGTGCCACCGACCGGACAGGGGCTGACACTGAAGCTTTCTTT
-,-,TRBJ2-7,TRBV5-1,CASSRNPQGHEQYF,TGCGCCAGCAGCCGTAACCCCCAGGGGCATGAGCAGTACTTC
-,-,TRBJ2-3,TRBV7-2,CASSLDVRGTDTQYF,TGTGCCAGCAGCTTAGATGTGCGGGGCACAGATACGCAGTATTTT
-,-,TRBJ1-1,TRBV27,CASSLWGDQGTEAFF,TGTGCCAGCAGTTTATGGGGGGATCAAGGGACTGAAGCTTTCTTT
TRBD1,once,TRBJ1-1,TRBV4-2,CASSQDRDRGTEAFF,TGTGCCAGCAGCCAAGATCGGGACAGGGGTACTGAAGCTTTCTTT
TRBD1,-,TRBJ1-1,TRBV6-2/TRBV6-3,CASSALTGGSDTEAFF,TGTGCCAGCAGTGCTTTGACAGGGGGCAGCGACACTGAAGCTTTCTTT
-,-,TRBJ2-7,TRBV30,CAWSVHRVLSYEQYF,TGTGCCTGGAGTGTACACCGGGTACTGTCCTACGAGCAGTACTTC
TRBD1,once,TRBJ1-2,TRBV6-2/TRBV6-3,CASSYGTDYYGYTF,TGTGCCAGCAGTTACGGGACAGATTACTATGGCTACACCTTC